The clone carrying this T cell receptor beta chain was seen a handful of times. Its antigen is not known. Samples were taken at baseline and on day 1 of cycles 4 and 7. Assay: immunoSEQ multiplex PCR; the TCRdb copy retains only in-frame clones and omits some. The sample contains about 68,000 clones, about 89% of which appear only once. This sample stems from a study of OX40 agonist ivuxolimab in advanced cancers. Study overall: Patients achieving partial responses numbered three: one hepatocellular carcinoma case and two cutaneous melanoma cases. General study results and limits: At 0.1 to 3.0 mg/kg and by week 6, clonal expansion occurred in CD4+ and CD8+ blood T cells. Partly responding patients at 0.1-3.0 mg/kg showed some of the smallest clonal expansion.

With V trimmed by 5 bases and J by 3 bases, 4 bases remained unmatched. Per the germline V gene, CDR1 is SGHVS and CDR2 is FQNEAQ. This CDR3 comprises 14 residues. The chain recombines TRBV7-8 with TRBJ1-2, with 9 bases lining up with TRBD1. Specimen: CD4+ or CD8+ T cells sorted from blood, collected in a trial of the OX40 agonist ivuxolimab. This TCR was sampled from an adult with an advanced solid tumor such as melanoma, head and neck, liver or kidney cancer. The CDR3 loop reads CASSLRQGDYGYTF. The CDR3 DNA follows: TGTGCCAGCAGCCTGAGACAGGGGGACTATGGCTACACCTTC.